This T cell receptor (beta chain) is from a study of cytomegalovirus exposure and HLA in healthy donors. This clone was seen only once. The germline V gene has CDR1 MNHNS and CDR2 SASEGT. Trimming cost V 7 bases and J 4 bases; bases outside gene matches: 7. This CDR3 is built from 13 residues. The table came from immunoSEQ multiplex PCR; TCRdb's copy has only in-frame clones and leaves some out. The table includes fewer than 150,000 clones, around 90% detected once. Sequences were obtained from PBMCs. The source is a woman aged 18-29 years in good health and CMV-seropositive. V is TRBV6-1 and J is TRBJ2-7, with TRBD1 matching over 7 bases. The CDR3 region is CASMRGQIYEQYF. The CDR3 bases are TGTGCCAGCATGAGGGGACAGATTTACGAGCAGTACTTC.